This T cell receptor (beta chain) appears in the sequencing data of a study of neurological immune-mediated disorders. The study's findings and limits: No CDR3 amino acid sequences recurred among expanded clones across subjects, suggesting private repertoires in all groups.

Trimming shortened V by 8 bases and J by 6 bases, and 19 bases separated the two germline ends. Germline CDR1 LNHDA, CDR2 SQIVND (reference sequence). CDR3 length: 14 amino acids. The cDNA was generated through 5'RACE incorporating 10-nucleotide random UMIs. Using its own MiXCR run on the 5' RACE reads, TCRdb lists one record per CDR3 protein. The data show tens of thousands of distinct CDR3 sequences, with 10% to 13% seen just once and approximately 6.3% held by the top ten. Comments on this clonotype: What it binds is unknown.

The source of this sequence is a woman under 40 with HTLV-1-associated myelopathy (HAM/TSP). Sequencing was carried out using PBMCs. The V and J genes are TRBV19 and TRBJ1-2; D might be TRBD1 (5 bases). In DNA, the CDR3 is TGTGCCAGTCGCCGGACATGGGGCGTCCATGGCTACACCTTC. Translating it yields CASRRTWGVHGYTF.